Following are 13 T cell receptor beta chains from one sample sequenced in a study of cytomegalovirus exposure and HLA in healthy donors. 60 Vbeta and 13 Jbeta primers were used in PCR. Method: immunoSEQ multiplex PCR; TCRdb's copy keeps in-frame clones and lacks some. The sample contains some 190,000 clones, around 76% of which appear only once. Sequencing was performed on PBMCs. These receptors originate from a woman in her twenties or thirties in good health and CMV-seropositive.

The chain couples TRBV7-9 to TRBJ2-1; D call uncertain. From germline, CDR1 is SEHNR and CDR2 FQNEAQ (reference sequence). Trimming removed 1 base from V and 4 bases from J, with 5 bases in between. The CDR3 length is 13 residues. This chain's CDR3 is CASSLDRYNEQFF. CDR3 bases: TGTGCCAGCAGCTTAGATAGATACAATGAGCAGTTCTTC.

The CDR3 nucleotides read TGTGCCAGCAGCCTTGGCCTCGGGGGGGCCACTGAAGCTTTCTTT. Protein: CASSLGLGGATEAFF. This chain links TRBV11-2 with TRBJ1-1, with a possible D match to TRBD1 (6 bases). The length of the CDR3 is 15 residues. V lost 5 bases and J lost 4, with 17 bases in between. Germline V CDR1 and CDR2: SGHAT, FQNNGV.

The V and J genes are TRBV6-1 and TRBJ1-2; no clear D. The germline CDR1 and CDR2 sequences are MNHNS and SASEGT. Trimming shortened V by 7 bases and J by 6 bases, and 15 bases separated the two germline ends. The CDR3 loop spans 13 amino acids. CDR3 amino acids: CASTQAGLDGYTF. CDR3 DNA: TGTGCCAGCACCCAGGCGGGCCTTGATGGCTACACCTTC.

The chain couples TRBV11-2 to TRBJ2-7, with TRBD2 identical over 8 bases. The CDR3 contains 15 residues. The V and J ends lost 0 bases and 4 bases, in that order; junction bases with no gene match: 5. Germline V gene data show CDR1 as SGHAT and CDR2 as FQNNGV. The CDR3 sequence: CASSLETGGRYEQYF. CDR3 sequence (DNA): TGTGCCAGCAGCTTAGAGACGGGGGGGCGATACGAGCAGTACTTC. Filled out from reference TRBV11-2 and TRBJ2-7, the complete variable domain reads EAGVAQSPRYKIIEKRQSVAFWCNPISGHATLYWYQQILGQGPKLLIQFQNNGVVDDSQLPKDRFSAERLKGVDSTLKIQPAKLEDSAVYLCASSLETGGRYEQYFGPGTRLTVT.

The rearrangement links TRBV9 to TRBJ2-5; TRBD2 matches 7 bases. J gave up 5 bases and V 0 bases, and 7 bases lay outside the gene matches. This CDR3 has 15 amino acids. Per germline, CDR1 SGDLS and CDR2 YYNGEE. The CDR3 spells CASSVEGGVRETQYF. DNA of the CDR3: TGTGCCAGCAGCGTAGAGGGAGGGGTCAGGGAGACCCAGTACTTC.

This sequence joins TRBV11-3 and TRBJ2-2; D is perhaps TRBD2 (6 bases). The V gene lost 4 bases and the J gene lost 6 bases, with 12 bases spanning the gap. CDR3 size: 14 residues. Germline V CDR1 and CDR2: SGHNT, YENEEA. The CDR3 spells CASSWEVAPGELFF. DNA of the CDR3: TGTGCCAGCAGCTGGGAGGTAGCGCCCGGGGAGCTGTTTTTT.

This clone has a single count. V is TRBV4-3 and J is TRBJ2-3; 11 bases align to TRBD1. Germline V lookup: CDR1 LGHNA, CDR2 YSLEER. The V and J ends lost 5 bases and 6 bases, in that order; junction bases with no gene match: 10. This CDR3 comprises 16 residues. CDR3 sequence: CASSSSDRGRWDTQYF. The CDR3 DNA reads TGCGCCAGCAGCTCCTCGGACAGGGGGCGCTGGGATACGCAGTATTTT.

The chain couples TRBV9 to TRBJ2-7; maybe TRBD2 (5 bases). V lost 2 bases and J 6 bases, leaving 15 bases between the germline ends. The V gene's germline CDR1 is SGDLS and CDR2 YYNGEE. This CDR3 region has 14 residues. The CDR3 spells CASSVGRGFAEQYF. Written as DNA, the CDR3 is TGTGCCAGCAGCGTCGGACGGGGATTCGCCGAGCAGTACTTC.

For this clone: Other DNA sequences within the sample encode an identical CDR3. The chain is built from TRBV14 and TRBJ1-6; D gene uncertain. Trimming took 3 bases from V and 7 from J, leaving 4 bases between them. The CDR3 has 12 residues. Germline V lookup: CDR1 SGHDN, CDR2 FVKESK. The CDR3 spells CASSHSNSPLHF. In nucleotides, the CDR3 is TGTGCCAGCAGCCATTCGAATTCACCCCTCCACTTT.

This clone qualifies as medium-sized (0.01 to 0.1%). This chain links TRBV2 with TRBJ2-7, with D unresolved. CDR1 is SNHLY, CDR2 FYNNEI, per germline. The CDR3 has 15 amino acids. V lost 3 bases, J lost 0 bases, and 12 bases lay in between. The CDR3 is CASSEAPWSSYEQYF. The CDR3 DNA sequence: TGTGCCAGCAGTGAGGCCCCTTGGAGCTCCTACGAGCAGTACTTC.

This clone occurred once. The V call is TRBV2, the J call TRBJ1-6, with TRBD1 identical over 12 bases. Trimming took 7 bases from V and 7 from J; bases not matched to a gene: 5. Germline V lookup: CDR1 SNHLY, CDR2 FYNNEI. This CDR3 has 15 residues. The CDR3 nucleotides read TGTGCCAGCACGGGGACAGGGGGCTGGAATTCACCCCTCCACTTT. Residues: CASTGTGGWNSPLHF.

V and J are TRBV19 and TRBJ2-3; D is unclear. The CDR3 spans 11 residues. Per germline, CDR1 LNHDA and CDR2 SQIVND (reference sequence). V gave up 9 bases and J gave up 2 bases, with 6 bases separating them. The CDR3 sequence is CASGYTDTQYF. As DNA, the CDR3 is TGTGCCAGCGGGTACACAGATACGCAGTATTTT.

This clone was recorded only once. The CDR3 region has the DNA TGCGCCAGCAGCCAAGTGGCGGGGGGGCAAGATACGCAGTATTTT. Its translation is CASSQVAGGQDTQYF. This chain connects TRBV4-1 to TRBJ2-3, with 9 bases lining up with TRBD2. This CDR3 contains 15 residues. The germline gives CDR1 MGHRA, CDR2 YSYEKL. The V and J ends lost 1 base and 5 bases, in that order; junction bases with no gene match: 4.